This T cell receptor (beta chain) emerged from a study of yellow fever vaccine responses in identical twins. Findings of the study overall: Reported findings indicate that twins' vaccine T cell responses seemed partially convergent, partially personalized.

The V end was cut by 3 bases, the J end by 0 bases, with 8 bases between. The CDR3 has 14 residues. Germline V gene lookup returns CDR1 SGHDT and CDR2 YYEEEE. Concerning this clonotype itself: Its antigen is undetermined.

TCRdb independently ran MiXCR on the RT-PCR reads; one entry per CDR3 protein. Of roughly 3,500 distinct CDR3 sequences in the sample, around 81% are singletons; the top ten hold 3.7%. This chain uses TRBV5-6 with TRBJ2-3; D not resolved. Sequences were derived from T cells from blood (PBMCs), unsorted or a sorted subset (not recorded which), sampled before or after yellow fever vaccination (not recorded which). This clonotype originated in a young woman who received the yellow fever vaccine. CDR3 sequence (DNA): TGTGCCAGCAGCTGGTTATCGAGCACAGATACGCAGTATTTT. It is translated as CASSWLSSTDTQYF. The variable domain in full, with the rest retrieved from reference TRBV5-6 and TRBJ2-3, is DAGVTQSPTHLIKTRGQQVTLRCSPKSGHDTVSWYQQALGQGPQFIFQYYEEEERQRGNFPDRFSGHQFPNYSSELNVNALLLGDSALYLCASSWLSSTDTQYFGPGTRLTVL.